The clone carrying this T cell receptor beta chain was observed a few times. TCRdb's copy holds only in-frame clones and misses some; the assay was immunoSEQ multiplex PCR. The table has 70,000 or so clones, 75% to 90% seen once. These data are taken from a study of technical replicates of blood from a few donors. CDR1 is LGHNA, CDR2 YSLEER, per germline. There are 17 residues in the CDR3. The germline V and J ends were trimmed by 0 bases and 1 base, with 15 bases remaining between them. Sequenced material: PBMCs. This sequence originates from a human donor in good health. Some clones in this sample may be carry-over from other donors' samples. This chain joins TRBV4-3 and TRBJ2-5; possible D gene TRBD1, 5 bases. The CDR3, as DNA: TGCGCCAGCAGCCAAGAATGGGTTAGGGGTAGCCAAGAGACCCAGTACTTC. As protein: CASSQEWVRGSQETQYF.